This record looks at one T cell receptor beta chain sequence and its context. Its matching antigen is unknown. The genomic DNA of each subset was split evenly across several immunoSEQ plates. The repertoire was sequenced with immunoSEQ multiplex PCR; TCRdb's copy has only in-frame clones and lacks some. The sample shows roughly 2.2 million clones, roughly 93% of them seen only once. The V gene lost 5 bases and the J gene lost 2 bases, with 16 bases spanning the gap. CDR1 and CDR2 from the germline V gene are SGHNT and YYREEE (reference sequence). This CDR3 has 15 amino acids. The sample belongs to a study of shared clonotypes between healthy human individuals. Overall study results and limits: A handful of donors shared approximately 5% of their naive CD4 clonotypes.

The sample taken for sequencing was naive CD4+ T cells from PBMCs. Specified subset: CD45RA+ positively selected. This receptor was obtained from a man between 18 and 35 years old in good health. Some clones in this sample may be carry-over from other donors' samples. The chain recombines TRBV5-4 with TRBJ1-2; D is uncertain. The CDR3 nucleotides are TGTGCCAGCAGACCGGACGGTAAGATCAACTATGGCTACACCTTC. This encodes CASRPDGKINYGYTF.